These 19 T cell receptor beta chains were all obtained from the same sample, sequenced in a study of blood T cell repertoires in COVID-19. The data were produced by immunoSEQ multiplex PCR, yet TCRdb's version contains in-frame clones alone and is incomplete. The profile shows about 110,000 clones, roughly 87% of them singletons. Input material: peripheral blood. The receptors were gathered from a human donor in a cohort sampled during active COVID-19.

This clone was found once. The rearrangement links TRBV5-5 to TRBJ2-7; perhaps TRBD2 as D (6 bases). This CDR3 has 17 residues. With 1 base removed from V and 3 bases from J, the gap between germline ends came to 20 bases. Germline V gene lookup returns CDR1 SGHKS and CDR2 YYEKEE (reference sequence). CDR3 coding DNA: TGTGCCAGCAGCTTGCGACGAATGGGACTCATAAACTACGAGCAGTACTTC. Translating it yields CASSLRRMGLINYEQYF.

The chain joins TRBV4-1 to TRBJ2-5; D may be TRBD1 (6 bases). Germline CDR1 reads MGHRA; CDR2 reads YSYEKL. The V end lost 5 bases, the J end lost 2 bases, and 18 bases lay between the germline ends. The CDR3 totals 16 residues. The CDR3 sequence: CASSKGYGTKQETQYF. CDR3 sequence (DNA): TGCGCCAGCAGCAAGGGTTACGGGACAAAGCAAGAGACCCAGTACTTC.

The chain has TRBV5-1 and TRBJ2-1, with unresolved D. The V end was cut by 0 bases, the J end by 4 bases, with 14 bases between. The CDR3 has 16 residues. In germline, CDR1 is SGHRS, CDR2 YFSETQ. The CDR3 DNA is TGCGCCAGCAGCTTGGCCTTCGCGACGACATACAATGAGCAGTTCTTC. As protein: CASSLAFATTYNEQFF. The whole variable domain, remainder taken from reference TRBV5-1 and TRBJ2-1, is KAGVTQTPRYLIKTRGQQVTLSCSPISGHRSVSWYQQTPGQGLQFLFEYFSETQRNKGNFPGRFSGRQFSNSRSEMNVSTLELGDSALYLCASSLAFATTYNEQFFGPGTRLTVL.

DNA for the CDR3: TGTGCCAGCAATAAAGTGGGGGGAGAGACCCAGTACTTC. Translated, it gives CASNKVGGETQYF. V gene TRBV7-9 combines with J gene TRBJ2-5; weak D call: TRBD2 (6 bases). The germline V and J ends were trimmed by 7 bases and 4 bases, with 13 bases remaining between them. The germline V gene has CDR1 SEHNR and CDR2 FQNEAQ (reference sequence). This CDR3 is built from 13 residues.

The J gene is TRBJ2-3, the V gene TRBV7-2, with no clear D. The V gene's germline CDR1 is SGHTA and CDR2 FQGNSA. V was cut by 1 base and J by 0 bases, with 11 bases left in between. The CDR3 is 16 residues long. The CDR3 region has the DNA TGTGCCAGCAGCTTAGGAGCGCTGTCTAGCACAGATACGCAGTATTTT. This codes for CASSLGALSSTDTQYF. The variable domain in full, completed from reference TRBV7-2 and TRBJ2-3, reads GAGVSQSPSNKVTEKGKDVELRCDPISGHTALYWYRQSLGQGLEFLIYFQGNSAPDKSGLPSDRFSAERTGGSVSTLTIQRTQQEDSAVYLCASSLGALSSTDTQYFGPGTRLTVL.

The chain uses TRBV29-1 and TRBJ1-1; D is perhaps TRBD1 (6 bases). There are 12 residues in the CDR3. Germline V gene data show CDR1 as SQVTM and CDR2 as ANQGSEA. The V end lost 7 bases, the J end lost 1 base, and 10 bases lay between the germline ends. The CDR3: CSGGGRNTEAFF. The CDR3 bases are TGCAGCGGAGGGGGACGGAACACTGAAGCTTTCTTT.

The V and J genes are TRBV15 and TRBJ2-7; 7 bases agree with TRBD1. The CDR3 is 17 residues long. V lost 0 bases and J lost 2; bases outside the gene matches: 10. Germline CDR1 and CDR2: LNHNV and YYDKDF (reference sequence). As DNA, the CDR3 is TGTGCCACCAGCAGAGATATCACAGGGGATTCTACCTACGAGCAGTACTTC. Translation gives CATSRDITGDSTYEQYF.

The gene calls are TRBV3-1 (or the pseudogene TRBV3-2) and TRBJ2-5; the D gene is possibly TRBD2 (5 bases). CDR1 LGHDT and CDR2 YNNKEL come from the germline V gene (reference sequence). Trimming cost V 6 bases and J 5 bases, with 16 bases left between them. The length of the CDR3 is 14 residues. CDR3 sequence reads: CASSLHNRGETQYF. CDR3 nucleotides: TGTGCCAGCAGTCTACATAATAGAGGGGAGACCCAGTACTTC.

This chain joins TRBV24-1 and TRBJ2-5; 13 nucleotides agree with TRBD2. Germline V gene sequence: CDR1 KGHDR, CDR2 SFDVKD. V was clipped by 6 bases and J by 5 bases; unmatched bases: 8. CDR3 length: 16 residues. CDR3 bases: TGTGCCACCAGTCCACGGACTAGCGGGAGAAAGGAGACCCAGTACTTC. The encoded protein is CATSPRTSGRKETQYF.

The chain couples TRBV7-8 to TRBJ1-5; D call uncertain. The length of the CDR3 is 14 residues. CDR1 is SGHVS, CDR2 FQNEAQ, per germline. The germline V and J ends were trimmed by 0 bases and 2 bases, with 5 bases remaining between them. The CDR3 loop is CASSLAQGNQPQHF. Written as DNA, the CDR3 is TGTGCCAGCAGCTTAGCGCAGGGCAATCAGCCCCAGCATTTT.

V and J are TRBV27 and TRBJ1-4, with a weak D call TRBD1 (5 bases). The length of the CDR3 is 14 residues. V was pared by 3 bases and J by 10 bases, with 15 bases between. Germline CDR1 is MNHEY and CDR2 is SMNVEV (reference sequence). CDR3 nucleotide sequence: TGTGCCAGCAGTTTCGTATCTGGGGCCGGAAAACTGTTTTTT. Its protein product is CASSFVSGAGKLFF.

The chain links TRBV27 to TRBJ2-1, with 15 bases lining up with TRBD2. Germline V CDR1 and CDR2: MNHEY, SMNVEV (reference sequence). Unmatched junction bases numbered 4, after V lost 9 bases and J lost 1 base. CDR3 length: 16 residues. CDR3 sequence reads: CASRGLAGGSYNEQFF. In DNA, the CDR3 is TGTGCCAGTCGAGGACTAGCGGGAGGGTCCTACAATGAGCAGTTCTTC.

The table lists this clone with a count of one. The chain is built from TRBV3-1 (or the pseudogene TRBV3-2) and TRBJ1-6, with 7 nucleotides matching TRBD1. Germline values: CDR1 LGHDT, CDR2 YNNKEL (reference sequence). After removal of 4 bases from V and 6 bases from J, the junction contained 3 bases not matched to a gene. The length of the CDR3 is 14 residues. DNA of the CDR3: TGTGCCAGCAGCCCGGGACAGTTTAATTCACCCCTCCACTTT. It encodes CASSPGQFNSPLHF.

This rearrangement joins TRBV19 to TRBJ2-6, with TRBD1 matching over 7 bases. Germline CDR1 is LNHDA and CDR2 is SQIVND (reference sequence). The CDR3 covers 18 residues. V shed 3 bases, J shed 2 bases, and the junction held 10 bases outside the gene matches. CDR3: CASSMGRDSPTGANVLTF. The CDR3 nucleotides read TGTGCCAGTAGTATGGGTCGGGACAGCCCTACTGGGGCCAACGTCCTGACTTTC. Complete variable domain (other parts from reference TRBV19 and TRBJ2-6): DGGITQSPKYLFRKEGQNVTLSCEQNLNHDAMYWYRQDPGQGLRLIYYSQIVNDFQKGDIAEGYSVSREKKESFPLTVTSAQKNPTAFYLCASSMGRDSPTGANVLTFGAGSRLTVL.

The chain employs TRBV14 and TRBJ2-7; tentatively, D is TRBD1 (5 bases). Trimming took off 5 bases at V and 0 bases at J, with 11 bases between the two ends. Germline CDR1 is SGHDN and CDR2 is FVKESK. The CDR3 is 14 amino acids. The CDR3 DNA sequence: TGTGCCAGCAGCTTGACAGATAACTCCTACGAGCAGTACTTC. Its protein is CASSLTDNSYEQYF.

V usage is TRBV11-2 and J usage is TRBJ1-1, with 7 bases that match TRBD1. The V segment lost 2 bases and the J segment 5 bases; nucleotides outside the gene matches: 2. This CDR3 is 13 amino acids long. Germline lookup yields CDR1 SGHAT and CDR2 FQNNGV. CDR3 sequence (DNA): TGTGCCAGCAGCTTATCAGGGGGAACTGAAGCTTTCTTT. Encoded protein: CASSLSGGTEAFF. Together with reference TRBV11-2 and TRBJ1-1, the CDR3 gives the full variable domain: EAGVAQSPRYKIIEKRQSVAFWCNPISGHATLYWYQQILGQGPKLLIQFQNNGVVDDSQLPKDRFSAERLKGVDSTLKIQPAKLEDSAVYLCASSLSGGTEAFFGQGTRLTVV.

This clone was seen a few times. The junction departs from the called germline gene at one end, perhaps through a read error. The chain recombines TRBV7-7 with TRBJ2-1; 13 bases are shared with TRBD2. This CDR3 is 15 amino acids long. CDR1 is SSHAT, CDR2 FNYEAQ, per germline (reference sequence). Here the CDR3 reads CASSVGLAGYNEQFF. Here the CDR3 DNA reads TGTGCTAGCAGCGTGGGACTAGCGGGATATAATGAGCAGTTCTTC. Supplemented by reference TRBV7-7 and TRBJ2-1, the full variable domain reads GAGVSQSPRYKVTKRGQDVTLRCDPISSHATLYWYQQALGQGPEFLTYFNYEAQPDKSGLPSDRFSAERPEGSISTLTIQRTEQRDSAMYRCASSVGLAGYNEQFFGPGTRLTVL.

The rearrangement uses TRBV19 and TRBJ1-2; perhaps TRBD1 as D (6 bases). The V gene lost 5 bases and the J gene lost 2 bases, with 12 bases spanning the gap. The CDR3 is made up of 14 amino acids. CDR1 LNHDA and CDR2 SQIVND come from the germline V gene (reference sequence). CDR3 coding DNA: TGTGCCAGTAGTTGGGGGCTCGGAAACTATGGCTACACCTTC. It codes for CASSWGLGNYGYTF.

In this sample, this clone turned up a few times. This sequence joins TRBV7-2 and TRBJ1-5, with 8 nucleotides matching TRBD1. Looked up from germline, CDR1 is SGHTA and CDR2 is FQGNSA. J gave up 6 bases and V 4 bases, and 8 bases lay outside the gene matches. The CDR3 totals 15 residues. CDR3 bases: TGTGCCAGCAGCTCAGGGACAGGCCAGGGTCAGCCCCAGCATTTT. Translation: CASSSGTGQGQPQHF. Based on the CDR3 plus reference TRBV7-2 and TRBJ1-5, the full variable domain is GAGVSQSPSNKVTEKGKDVELRCDPISGHTALYWYRQSLGQGLEFLIYFQGNSAPDKSGLPSDRFSAERTGGSVSTLTIQRTQQEDSAVYLCASSSGTGQGQPQHFGDGTRLSIL.